These 26 T cell receptor beta chains were all obtained from the same sample, sequenced in a study of CD8 T cells in Susac syndrome. Reverse transcription of about 0.45 to 1 ug RNA was carried out with random hexamers. TCRdb analysed the immunoSEQ multiplex PCR reads with MiXCR anew, one entry per CDR3 protein. The sample carries about 300,000 distinct CDR3 sequences, about 85% recorded once. Sequencing input: CD8+ T cells from PBMCs. The origin of the receptors is a human donor with multiple sclerosis.

The chain carries TRBV7-9 and TRBJ2-7; 7 bases are shared with TRBD1. Germline V gene sequence: CDR1 SEHNR, CDR2 FQNEAQ (reference sequence). This CDR3 has 15 residues. The V and J ends lost 1 base and 0 bases, in that order; junction bases with no gene match: 3. CDR3 nucleotide sequence: TGTGCCAGCAGCTTAGTTTCAGGGGGCTCCTACGAGCAGTACTTC. It is translated as CASSLVSGGSYEQYF.

This sequence joins TRBV9 and TRBJ2-7; 14 bases align to TRBD2. Trimming took 2 bases from V and 5 from J; bases not matched to a gene: 9. Germline assignment: CDR1 SGDLS and CDR2 YYNGEE. There are 17 residues in the CDR3. The CDR3: CASSVHPGLAGAHEQYF. DNA for the CDR3: TGTGCCAGCAGCGTCCACCCGGGACTAGCGGGAGCCCACGAGCAGTACTTC.

V is TRBV28 and J is TRBJ2-7; D gene uncertain. V lost 8 bases, J lost 5 bases, and 10 bases lay in between. Germline V gene sequence: CDR1 MDHEN, CDR2 SYDVKM. CDR3 size: 11 residues. CDR3 residues: CASALPHEQYF. Written as DNA, the CDR3 is TGTGCCAGCGCCCTTCCCCACGAGCAGTACTTC.

This chain links TRBV27 with TRBJ1-2; TRBD1 is a possible D gene (5 bases). The CDR3 length is 13 residues. The germline V gene has CDR1 MNHEY and CDR2 SMNVEV (reference sequence). Trimming pared 3 bases from V and 8 bases from J, leaving 13 bases between. This CDR3 is CASSLGLSYGYTF. The CDR3 DNA sequence: TGTGCCAGCAGTTTGGGACTCTCCTACGGCTACACCTTC.

J is TRBJ1-1 and V is TRBV14; D is uncertain. Trimming left V 4 bases short and J 0 bases short, with 18 bases between. Per the germline V gene, CDR1 is SGHDN and CDR2 is FVKESK. The CDR3 spans 17 residues. CDR3 region: CASSPLAMSELNTEAFF. For the CDR3, the DNA is TGTGCCAGCAGCCCACTCGCCATGTCCGAGCTGAACACTGAAGCTTTCTTT.

V gene TRBV28 combines with J gene TRBJ2-2; 16 bases agree with TRBD2. CDR1 is MDHEN, CDR2 SYDVKM, per germline. Trimming took 6 bases from V and 3 from J; bases not matched to a gene: 4. The CDR3 has 17 amino acids. Written as DNA, the CDR3 is TGTGCCAGCAGCTGGGGACTAGCGGGAGGGGACACCGGGGAGCTGTTTTTT. Encoded protein: CASSWGLAGGDTGELFF.

Points on this clonotype: The junction and the germline gene differ at one end; a read error may be behind it. The chain joins TRBV2 to TRBJ1-5; D is perhaps TRBD1 (5 bases). The CDR3 sequence is 15 residues long. Germline values: CDR1 SNHLY, CDR2 FYNNEI. The CDR3 bases are TGTGCCAGCAGTGTATGGGGGATTAGCAGTCAGCCCCAGCATTTT. The encoded protein is CASSVWGISSQPQHF.

Regarding this clonotype: At one of its ends the junction is not consistent with the germline gene, which may arise from a read error. This sequence joins TRBV4-1 and TRBJ1-1; no reliable D call. CDR3 length equals 15 residues. The germline V gene encodes CDR1 MGHRA and CDR2 YSYEKL. This CDR3 is CASSPAPGMNAEAFF. For the CDR3, the DNA is TGCGCCAGCAGCCCAGCTCCGGGGATGAACGCTGAAGCTTTCTTT.

This clonotype was recorded a few times. The chain recombines TRBV6-1 with TRBJ2-7; D is uncertain. The CDR3 has 15 residues. Germline CDR1 and CDR2: MNHNS and SASEGT. V lost 1 base and J lost 3, with 13 bases in between. In nucleotides, the CDR3 is TGTGCCAGCAGTGAAGAGGAAGGGTATCGCTACGAGCAGTACTTC. Protein: CASSEEEGYRYEQYF.

The rearrangement joins TRBV9 to TRBJ1-1, with D possibly being TRBD1 (5 bases). CDR3 size: 14 residues. Trimming shortened V by 4 bases and J by 2 bases, and 12 bases separated the two germline ends. CDR1 is SGDLS and CDR2 is YYNGEE in the germline V gene. CDR3 sequence: CASSNGGINTEAFF. The CDR3 coding sequence is TGTGCCAGCAGCAATGGGGGGATAAACACTGAAGCTTTCTTT.

The chain joins TRBV6-5 to TRBJ2-1; the match to TRBD1 covers 7 bases. This CDR3 spans 17 amino acids. V dropped 2 bases and J dropped 4; count of bases not matched to a gene: 11. CDR1 is MNHEY and CDR2 is SVGAGI in the germline V gene. The CDR3 reads CASSYRSTGQIYNEQFF. CDR3 bases: TGTGCCAGCAGTTACCGGAGTACGGGACAGATATACAATGAGCAGTTCTTC.

A single count supports this clonotype. CDR3 sequence: CASITDREHGELFF. The CDR3 region has the DNA TGTGCCAGCATTACCGACAGGGAGCACGGGGAGCTGTTTTTT. The chain couples TRBV27 to TRBJ2-2; 7 bases agree with TRBD1. The J segment lost 7 bases and the V segment lost 7 bases, leaving 9 bases of the junction unmatched. This CDR3 is 14 amino acids long. The germline CDR1 and CDR2 sequences are MNHEY and SMNVEV (reference sequence).

The V gene is TRBV7-9, the J gene TRBJ2-1; 9 bases fit TRBD2. The germline gives CDR1 SEHNR, CDR2 FQNEAQ (reference sequence). This CDR3 spans 15 amino acids. J was trimmed by 0 bases and V by 10 bases; bases with no gene match: 7. CDR3 nucleotides: TGTGCCACTATAGCGGGAGCCAACTCCTACAATGAGCAGTTCTTC. This codes for CATIAGANSYNEQFF.

This clonotype was recorded only once. J is TRBJ2-7 and V is TRBV24-1; TRBD1 matches at 9 bases. The J segment lost 4 bases and the V segment lost 7 bases, leaving 4 bases of the junction unmatched. Germline V gives CDR1 KGHDR, CDR2 SFDVKD. The CDR3 consists of 13 residues. Written as DNA, the CDR3 is TGTGCCACCAGCCCGGGACAGGGTTACGAGCAGTACTTC. Translating gives CATSPGQGYEQYF.

This chain joins TRBV3-1 and TRBJ1-6, with 9 bases that match TRBD1. The CDR3 spans 15 residues. CDR1 is LGHDT and CDR2 is YNNKEL in the germline V gene (reference sequence). The V gene end was trimmed by 1 base and the J gene end by 7 bases; junction bases not matched to a gene: 2. CDR3 DNA sequence: TGTGCCAGCAGCCAAGCCGGACAGGGGAATTCACCCCTCCACTTT. As protein: CASSQAGQGNSPLHF.

This chain joins TRBV2 and TRBJ1-1; tentative D call: TRBD1 (5 bases). The CDR3 sequence is 15 residues long. Germline V gene data show CDR1 as SNHLY and CDR2 as FYNNEI. Trimming removed 8 bases at V and 1 base at J, with 17 bases between. CDR3 protein: CASPRGAGRNTEAFF. The CDR3 DNA reads TGTGCCAGCCCCCGGGGAGCAGGGAGGAACACTGAAGCTTTCTTT.

This clonotype was seen only once. This chain uses TRBV6-5 with TRBJ2-7; 12 nucleotides align to TRBD2. This CDR3 has 16 amino acids. V lost 7 bases, J lost 3 bases, and 10 bases stayed unmatched. Germline loops: CDR1 MNHEY, CDR2 SVGAGI. In DNA, the CDR3 is TGTGCCAGCACTTTACCCGGGACTAGCGGGTACTACGAGCAGTACTTC. It specifies CASTLPGTSGYYEQYF.

The chain carries TRBV12-5 and TRBJ2-7; D is perhaps TRBD2 (5 bases). V lost 4 bases and J 2 bases, leaving 6 bases between the germline ends. This CDR3 contains 12 residues. In germline, CDR1 is LGHNT, CDR2 FRNRAP. CDR3 protein: CASGYGAYEQYF. CDR3 nucleotide sequence: TGTGCTAGTGGTTACGGGGCCTACGAGCAGTACTTC.

V gene TRBV5-1 combines with J gene TRBJ2-7; D not resolved. Germline CDR1 and CDR2: SGHRS and YFSETQ. Trimming took 0 bases from V and 0 from J, leaving 7 bases between them. The CDR3 runs 14 residues. CDR3 protein: CASSLEEISYEQYF. CDR3 DNA sequence: TGCGCCAGCAGCTTGGAGGAGATCTCCTACGAGCAGTACTTC.

This sequence joins TRBV13 and TRBJ2-1, with D maybe TRBD1 (5 bases). There are 13 residues in the CDR3. V lost 6 bases and J lost 4, with 10 bases in between. Germline CDR1 reads PRHDT; CDR2 reads FYEKMQ (reference sequence). DNA for the CDR3: TGTGCCAGCAGACAGGCCCCGTACAATGAGCAGTTCTTC. Residues: CASRQAPYNEQFF. The full variable domain, rest sourced from reference TRBV13 and TRBJ2-1, is AAGVIQSPRHLIKEKRETATLKCYPIPRHDTVYWYQQGPGQDPQFLISFYEKMQSDKGSIPDRFSAQQFSDYHSELNMSSLELGDSALYFCASRQAPYNEQFFGPGTRLTVL.

The chain is built from TRBV7-9 and TRBJ2-6; D is unclear. CDR1 and CDR2 from the germline V gene are SEHNR and FQNEAQ (reference sequence). V was clipped by 3 bases and J by 0 bases, with 3 bases between them. CDR3 length: 14 amino acids. CDR3 region: CASSLDSGANVLTF. The CDR3 bases are TGTGCCAGCAGCTTGGACTCTGGGGCCAACGTCCTGACTTTC.

The V gene is TRBV4-1, the J gene TRBJ2-7; D is perhaps TRBD1 or TRBD2 (6 bases each). With 4 bases removed from V and 5 bases from J, the gap between germline ends came to 24 bases. The germline gives CDR1 MGHRA, CDR2 YSYEKL. The CDR3 contains 17 residues. The CDR3 is CASSPDPPRGRDHEQYF. The DNA of the CDR3 is TGCGCCAGCAGCCCCGACCCACCCCGGGGGCGCGACCACGAGCAGTACTTC.

This chain links TRBV7-6 with TRBJ2-3; 10 nucleotides match TRBD2. Per germline, CDR1 SGHVS and CDR2 FNYEAQ. There are 16 residues in the CDR3. V lost 0 bases and J lost 4; bases outside the gene matches: 4. CDR3 sequence (DNA): TGTGCCAGCAGCTTAGCTAGCGGGAGGAGGGCAGATACGCAGTATTTT. Translating it yields CASSLASGRRADTQYF.

The chain couples TRBV9 to TRBJ1-1, with a weak D call TRBD1 (6 bases). Germline V gene sequence: CDR1 SGDLS, CDR2 YYNGEE. Trimming cost V 4 bases and J 5 bases, with 24 bases left between them. The CDR3 loop spans 17 amino acids. The CDR3 DNA follows: TGTGCCAGCAGCCCCCAGGGGCCTTGGGGGCCGGGAACTGAAGCTTTCTTT. It specifies CASSPQGPWGPGTEAFF.

V is TRBV27 and J is TRBJ2-3; 8 positions agree with TRBD2. V trimming: 6 bases; J trimming: 1 base; junction bases outside the gene matches: 6. CDR1 MNHEY and CDR2 SMNVEV come from the germline V gene (reference sequence). The CDR3 spans 15 residues. The CDR3 DNA sequence: TGTGCCAGCAGCTCATTCGGGGGGGGCACAGATACGCAGTATTTT. Translated, it gives CASSSFGGGTDTQYF.

Turning to this clonotype: One end of the junction does not line up with germline, which may come from a read error. This chain uses TRBV28 with TRBJ2-5; 12 nucleotides agree with TRBD2. CDR3 length: 14 amino acids. Germline values: CDR1 MDHEN, CDR2 SYDVKM. The CDR3 loop is CASSVLAGGETQYF. CDR3 DNA: TGTGCCAGCAGTGTACTAGCGGGAGGAGAGACTCAGTACTTC. Drawing the rest from reference TRBV28 and TRBJ2-5, the complete variable domain is DVKVTQSSRYLVKRTGEKVFLECVQDMDHENMFWYRQDPGLGLRLIYFSYDVKMKEKGDIPEGYSVSREKKERFSLILESASTNQTSMYLCASSVLAGGETQYFGPGTRLLVL.